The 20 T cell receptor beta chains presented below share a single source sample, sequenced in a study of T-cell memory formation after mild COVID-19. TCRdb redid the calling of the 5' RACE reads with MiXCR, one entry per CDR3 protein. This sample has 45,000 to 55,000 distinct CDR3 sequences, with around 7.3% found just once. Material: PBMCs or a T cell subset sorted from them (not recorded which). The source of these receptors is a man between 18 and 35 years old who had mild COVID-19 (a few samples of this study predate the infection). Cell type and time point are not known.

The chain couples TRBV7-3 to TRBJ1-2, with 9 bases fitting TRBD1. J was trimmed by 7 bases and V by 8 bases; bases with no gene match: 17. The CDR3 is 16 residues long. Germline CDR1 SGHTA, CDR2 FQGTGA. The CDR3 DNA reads TGTGCCAGCGGTCAAGGCGCCCCGGGACAGGGCTTTGGCTACACCTTC. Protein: CASGQGAPGQGFGYTF.

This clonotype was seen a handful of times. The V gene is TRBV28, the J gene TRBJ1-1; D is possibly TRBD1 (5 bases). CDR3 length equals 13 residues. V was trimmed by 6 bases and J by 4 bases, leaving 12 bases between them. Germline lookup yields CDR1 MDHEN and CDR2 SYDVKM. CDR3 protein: CASRYRGSTEAFF. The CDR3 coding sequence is TGTGCCAGCAGATACCGGGGGAGCACTGAAGCTTTCTTT. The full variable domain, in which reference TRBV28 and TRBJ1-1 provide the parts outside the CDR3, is DVKVTQSSRYLVKRTGEKVFLECVQDMDHENMFWYRQDPGLGLRLIYFSYDVKMKEKGDIPEGYSVSREKKERFSLILESASTNQTSMYLCASRYRGSTEAFFGQGTRLTVV.

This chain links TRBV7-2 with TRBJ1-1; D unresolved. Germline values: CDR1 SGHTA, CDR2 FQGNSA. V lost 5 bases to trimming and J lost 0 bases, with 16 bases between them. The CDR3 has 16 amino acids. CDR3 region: CASSPRGTGMNTEAFF. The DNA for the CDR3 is TGTGCCAGCAGCCCTCGGGGTACCGGGATGAACACTGAAGCTTTCTTT.

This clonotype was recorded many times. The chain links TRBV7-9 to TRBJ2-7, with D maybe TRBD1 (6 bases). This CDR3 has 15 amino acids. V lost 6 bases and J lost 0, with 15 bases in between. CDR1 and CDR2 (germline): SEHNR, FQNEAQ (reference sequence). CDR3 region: CASSPRPGDSYEQYF. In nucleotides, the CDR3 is TGTGCCAGCAGTCCCCGTCCAGGGGACTCCTACGAGCAGTACTTC.

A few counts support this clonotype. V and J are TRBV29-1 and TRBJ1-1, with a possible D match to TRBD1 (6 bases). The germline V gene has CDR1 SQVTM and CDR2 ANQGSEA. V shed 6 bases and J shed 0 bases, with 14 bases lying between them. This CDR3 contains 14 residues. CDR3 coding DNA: TGCAGCGTCGTTGGGGACATGATGAACACTGAAGCTTTCTTT. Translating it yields CSVVGDMMNTEAFF.

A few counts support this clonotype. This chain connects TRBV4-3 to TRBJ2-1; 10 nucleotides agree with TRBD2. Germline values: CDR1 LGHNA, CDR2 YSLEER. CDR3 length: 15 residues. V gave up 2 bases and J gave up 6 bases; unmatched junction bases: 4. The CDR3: CASSQPSGGANEQFF. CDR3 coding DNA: TGCGCCAGCAGCCAACCCAGCGGGGGGGCCAATGAGCAGTTCTTC.

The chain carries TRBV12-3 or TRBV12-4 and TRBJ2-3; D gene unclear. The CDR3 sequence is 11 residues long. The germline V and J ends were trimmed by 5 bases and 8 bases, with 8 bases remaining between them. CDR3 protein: CASSLKGTQYF. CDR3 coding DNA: TGTGCCAGCAGTCTTAAGGGTACGCAGTATTTT.

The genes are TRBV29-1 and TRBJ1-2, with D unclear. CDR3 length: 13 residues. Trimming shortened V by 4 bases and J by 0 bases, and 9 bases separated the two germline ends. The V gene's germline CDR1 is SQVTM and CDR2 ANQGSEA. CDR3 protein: CSVVPGANYGYTF. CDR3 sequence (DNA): TGCAGCGTTGTCCCCGGGGCTAACTATGGCTACACCTTC.

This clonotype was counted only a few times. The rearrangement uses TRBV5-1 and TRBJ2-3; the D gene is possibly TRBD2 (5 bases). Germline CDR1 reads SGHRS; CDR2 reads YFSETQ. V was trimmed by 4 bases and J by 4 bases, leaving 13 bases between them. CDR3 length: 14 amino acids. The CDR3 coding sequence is TGCGCCAGCAGCACCCTAGGAGGCGCAGATACGCAGTATTTT. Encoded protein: CASSTLGGADTQYF.

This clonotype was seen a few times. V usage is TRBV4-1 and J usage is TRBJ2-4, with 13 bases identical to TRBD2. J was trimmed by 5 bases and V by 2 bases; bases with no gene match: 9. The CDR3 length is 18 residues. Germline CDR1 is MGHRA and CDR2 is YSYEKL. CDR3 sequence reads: CASSQTAGTSGVENIQYF. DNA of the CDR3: TGCGCCAGCAGCCAAACCGCCGGGACTAGCGGGGTTGAAAACATTCAGTACTTC.

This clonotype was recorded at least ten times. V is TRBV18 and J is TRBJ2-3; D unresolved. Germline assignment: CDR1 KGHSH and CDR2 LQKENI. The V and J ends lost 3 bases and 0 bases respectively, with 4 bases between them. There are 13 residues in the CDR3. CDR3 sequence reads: CASSPDSTDTQYF. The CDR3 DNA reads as TGTGCCAGCTCACCGGACAGCACAGATACGCAGTATTTT. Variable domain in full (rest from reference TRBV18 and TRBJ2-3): NAGVMQNPRHLVRRRGQEARLRCSPMKGHSHVYWYRQLPEEGLKFMVYLQKENIIDESGMPKERFSAEFPKEGPSILRIQQVVRGDSAAYFCASSPDSTDTQYFGPGTRLTVL.

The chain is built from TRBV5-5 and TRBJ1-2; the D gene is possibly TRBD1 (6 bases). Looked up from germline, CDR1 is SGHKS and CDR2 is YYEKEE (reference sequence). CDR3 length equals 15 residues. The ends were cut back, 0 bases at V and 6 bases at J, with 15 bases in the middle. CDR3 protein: CASSLVRGSMDGYTF. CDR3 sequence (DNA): TGTGCCAGCAGCTTGGTCAGGGGTAGTATGGATGGCTACACCTTC. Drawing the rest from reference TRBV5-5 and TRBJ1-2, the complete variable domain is DAGVTQSPTHLIKTRGQQVTLRCSPISGHKSVSWYQQVLGQGPQFIFQYYEKEERGRGNFPDRFSARQFPNYSSELNVNALLLGDSALYLCASSLVRGSMDGYTFGSGTRLTVV.

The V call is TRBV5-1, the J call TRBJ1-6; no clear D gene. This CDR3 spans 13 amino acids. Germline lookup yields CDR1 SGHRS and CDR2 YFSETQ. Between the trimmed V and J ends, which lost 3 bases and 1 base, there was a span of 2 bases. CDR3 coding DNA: TGCGCCAGCAGCTGGTCCTATAATTCACCCCTCCACTTT. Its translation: CASSWSYNSPLHF.

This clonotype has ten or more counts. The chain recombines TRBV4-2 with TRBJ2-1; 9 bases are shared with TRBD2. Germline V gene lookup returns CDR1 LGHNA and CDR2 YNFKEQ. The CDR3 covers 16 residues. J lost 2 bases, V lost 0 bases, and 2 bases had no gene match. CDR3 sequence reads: CASSQDGGGAYNEQFF. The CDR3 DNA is TGTGCCAGCAGCCAAGACGGCGGGGGGGCCTACAATGAGCAGTTCTTC.

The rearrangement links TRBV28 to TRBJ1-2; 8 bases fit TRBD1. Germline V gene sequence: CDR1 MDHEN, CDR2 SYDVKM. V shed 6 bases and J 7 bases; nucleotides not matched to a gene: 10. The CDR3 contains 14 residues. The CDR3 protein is CASRDTTGGIGYTF. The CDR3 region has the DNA TGTGCCAGCAGGGATACCACAGGGGGAATTGGCTACACCTTC.

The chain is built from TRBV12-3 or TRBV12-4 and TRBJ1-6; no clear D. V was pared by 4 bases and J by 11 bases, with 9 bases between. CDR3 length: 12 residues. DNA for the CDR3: TGTGCCAGCAGTTCAACCGCTACACCCCTCCACTTT. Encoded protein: CASSSTATPLHF.

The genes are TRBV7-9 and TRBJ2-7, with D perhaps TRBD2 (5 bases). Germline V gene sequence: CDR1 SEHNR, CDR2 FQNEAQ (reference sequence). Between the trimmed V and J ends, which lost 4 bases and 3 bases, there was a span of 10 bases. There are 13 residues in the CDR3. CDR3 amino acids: CASSSGRFYEQYF. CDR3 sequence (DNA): TGTGCCAGCAGCTCGGGGAGATTCTACGAGCAGTACTTC.

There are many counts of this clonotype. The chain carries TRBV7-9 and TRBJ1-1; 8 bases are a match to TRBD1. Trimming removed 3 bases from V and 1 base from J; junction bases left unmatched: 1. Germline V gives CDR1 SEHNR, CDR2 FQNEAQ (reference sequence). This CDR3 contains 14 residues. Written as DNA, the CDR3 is TGTGCCAGCAGCTTTCAGGGGGCGAACACTGAAGCTTTCTTT. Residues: CASSFQGANTEAFF.

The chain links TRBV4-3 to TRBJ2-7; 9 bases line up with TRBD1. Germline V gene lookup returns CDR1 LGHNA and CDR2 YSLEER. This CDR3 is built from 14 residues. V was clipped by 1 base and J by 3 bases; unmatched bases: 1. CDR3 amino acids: CASSQADRGYEQYF. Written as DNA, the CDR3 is TGCGCCAGCAGCCAAGCGGACAGGGGCTACGAGCAGTACTTC.

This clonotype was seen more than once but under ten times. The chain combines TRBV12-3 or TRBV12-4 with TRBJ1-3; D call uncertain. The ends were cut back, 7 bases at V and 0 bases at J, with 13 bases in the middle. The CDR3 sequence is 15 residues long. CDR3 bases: TGTGCCAGCACACACCGACTCCTCTCTGGAAACACCATATATTTT. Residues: CASTHRLLSGNTIYF.